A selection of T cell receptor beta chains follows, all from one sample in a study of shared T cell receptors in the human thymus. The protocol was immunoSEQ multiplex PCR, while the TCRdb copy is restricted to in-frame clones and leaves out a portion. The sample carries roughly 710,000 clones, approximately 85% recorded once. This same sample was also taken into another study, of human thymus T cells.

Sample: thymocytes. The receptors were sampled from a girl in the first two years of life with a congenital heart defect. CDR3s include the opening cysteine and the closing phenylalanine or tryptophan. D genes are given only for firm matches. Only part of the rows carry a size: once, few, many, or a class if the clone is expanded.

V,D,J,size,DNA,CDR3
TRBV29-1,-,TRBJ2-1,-,TGCAGCCCCCTTAGTGCTTACAATGAGCAGTTCTTC,CSPLSAYNEQFF
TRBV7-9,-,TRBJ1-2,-,TGTGCCAGCAGCTTAGTGGGCATACCCAACTATGGCTACACCTTC,CASSLVGIPNYGYTF
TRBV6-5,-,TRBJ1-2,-,TGTGCCAGCAGAGGACTTTCCTTCTATGGCTACACCTTC,CASRGLSFYGYTF
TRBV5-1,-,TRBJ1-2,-,TGCGCCAGCAGCACAGCTAACTATGGCTACACCTTC,CASSTANYGYTF
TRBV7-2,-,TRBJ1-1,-,TGTGCCAGCATTACACAGGGATTTGAAGCTTTCTTT,CASITQGFEAFF
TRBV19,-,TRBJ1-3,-,TGTGCCAGTAGTCTCAGCATCTCCGGGTTGGACACCATATATTTT,CASSLSISGLDTIYF
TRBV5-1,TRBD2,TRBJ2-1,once,TGCGCCAGCAGCTGGAGGACTAGCGGGGGGGGTGTTGAGCAGTTCTTC,CASSWRTSGGGVEQFF
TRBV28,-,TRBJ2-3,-,TGTGCCACCTTAGTTTCACCGGGGGGCCTAGATTCCGGTCGAAAAGGTACAGATACGCAGTATTTT,CATLVSPGGLDSGRKGTDTQYF
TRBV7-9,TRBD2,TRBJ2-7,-,TGTGCCAGCAGCTCGGGGAGGGGACTAGCGGTCGAGCAGTACTTC,CASSSGRGLAVEQYF
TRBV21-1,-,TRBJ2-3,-,TGTGCCACCCCCAACGAGGGCCCTAGCACAGATACGCAGTATTTT,CATPNEGPSTDTQYF
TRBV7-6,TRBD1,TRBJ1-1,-,TGTGCCAGCAGCCTGAAACAGGGGCCTATGGGTACTGAAGCTTTCTTT,CASSLKQGPMGTEAFF
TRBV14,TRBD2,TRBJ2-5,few,TGTGCCAGCAGCCTGACATCGGCGGGGGGCCGCCCAGAGACCCAGTACTTC,CASSLTSAGGRPETQYF
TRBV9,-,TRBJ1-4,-,TGTGCCAGCAGCGTTGGCAGGCGTGCAACTAATGAAAAACTGTTTTTT,CASSVGRRATNEKLFF
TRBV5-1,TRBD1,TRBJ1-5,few,TGCGCCAGCAGCTTGAATGGACAGGGGCATCAGCCCCAGCATTTT,CASSLNGQGHQPQHF
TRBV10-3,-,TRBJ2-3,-,TGTGCCATCAGTGAGTCGGTACAGAGCACAGATACGCAGTATTTT,CAISESVQSTDTQYF
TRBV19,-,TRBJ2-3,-,TGTGCCAGTAGTATAGATCGGGCGGGGCCAGAGTATTTT,CASSIDRAGPEYF